The 20 T cell receptor beta chains below were found in one sample sequenced in a study of blood T cell repertoires in COVID-19. Here immunoSEQ multiplex PCR was the method, and the copy in TCRdb shows in-frame clones only, minus some. Of around 68,000 clones in the sample, about 81% are singletons; the top ten hold 9.2%. Specimen: peripheral blood. The source of these receptors is a human donor in a cohort sampled during active COVID-19.

The chain employs TRBV7-6 and TRBJ2-5; 13 bases are a match to TRBD2. Germline V gene lookup returns CDR1 SGHVS and CDR2 FNYEAQ. The CDR3 runs to 18 residues. V shed 3 bases and J 5 bases; nucleotides not matched to a gene: 12. In DNA, the CDR3 is TGTGCCAGCAGCTTTCCCCACGAAGGGACTAGCGGGATGGAGACCCAGTACTTC. Amino acids: CASSFPHEGTSGMETQYF.

This chain connects TRBV5-8 to TRBJ1-5; D is unresolved. The CDR3 sequence is 15 residues long. Germline loops: CDR1 SGHTS, CDR2 YDEGEE. The V end was cut by 0 bases, the J end by 0 bases, with 7 bases between. The CDR3 nucleotides are TGTGCCAGCAGCTTGGGAGTCCATAGCAATCAGCCCCAGCATTTT. This gives the protein CASSLGVHSNQPQHF.

The chain recombines TRBV5-1 with TRBJ2-5; D is unclear. Trimming left V 1 base short and J 0 bases short, with 7 bases between. Germline CDR1 SGHRS, CDR2 YFSETQ. CDR3 length: 14 residues. The CDR3 spells CASSLHSYQETQYF. DNA for the CDR3: TGCGCCAGCAGCTTGCACAGCTACCAAGAGACCCAGTACTTC.

The chain joins TRBV10-3 to TRBJ1-2; D might be TRBD1 (6 bases). Germline loops: CDR1 ENHRY, CDR2 SYGVKD. This CDR3 region has 15 residues. V was cut by 2 bases and J by 1 base, with 11 bases left in between. This CDR3 reads CAISEKGGINYGYTF. CDR3 bases: TGTGCCATCAGTGAGAAGGGGGGGATTAACTATGGCTACACCTTC.

This clone was counted a few times. This rearrangement joins TRBV28 to TRBJ1-5, with 10 bases fitting TRBD1. V trimming: 5 bases; J trimming: 5 bases; junction bases outside the gene matches: 3. CDR1 MDHEN and CDR2 SYDVKM come from the germline V gene. This CDR3 comprises 14 residues. In DNA, the CDR3 is TGTGCCAGCAGTCCCGGGACAGGGGATCAGCCCCAGCATTTT. Protein sequence: CASSPGTGDQPQHF. The full variable domain, rest sourced from reference TRBV28 and TRBJ1-5, is DVKVTQSSRYLVKRTGEKVFLECVQDMDHENMFWYRQDPGLGLRLIYFSYDVKMKEKGDIPEGYSVSREKKERFSLILESASTNQTSMYLCASSPGTGDQPQHFGDGTRLSIL.

The V call is TRBV7-8, the J call TRBJ1-1; 7 bases line up with TRBD1. Per the germline V gene, CDR1 is SGHVS and CDR2 is FQNEAQ. The CDR3 is 15 amino acids. The trim removed 5 bases at V and 4 bases at J, leaving 10 bases unmatched. The CDR3 bases are TGTGCCAGCAGCCCTCGACAGGGTGGTTCCACTGAAGCTTTCTTT. Translation: CASSPRQGGSTEAFF.

This clone was recorded once. V is TRBV24-1 and J is TRBJ2-7, with a tentative D call TRBD1 (6 bases). The CDR3 is 14 amino acids. Germline CDR1 and CDR2: KGHDR and SFDVKD. V was trimmed by 6 bases and J by 5 bases, leaving 16 bases between them. The CDR3, as DNA: TGTGCCACCAGTCTTACAGGGTCGAGAAACGAGCAGTACTTC. Translation: CATSLTGSRNEQYF.

This sequence joins TRBV6-6 and TRBJ2-2; tentative D call: TRBD1 (6 bases). The CDR3 sequence is 16 residues long. Between the trimmed V and J ends, which lost 5 bases and 3 bases, there was a span of 16 bases. CDR1 is MNHNY and CDR2 is SVGAGI in the germline V gene (reference sequence). The CDR3 region is CASSTSRRGDTGELFF. In nucleotides, the CDR3 is TGTGCCAGCAGTACATCTCGCAGGGGTGACACCGGGGAGCTGTTTTTT.

This sequence joins TRBV7-2 and TRBJ2-5; D remains ambiguous. Germline loops: CDR1 SGHTA, CDR2 FQGNSA. The V end was cut by 5 bases, the J end by 6 bases, with 10 bases between. This CDR3 comprises 12 residues. CDR3 residues: CASSAALQTQYF. CDR3 sequence (DNA): TGTGCCAGCAGCGCGGCTCTTCAGACCCAGTACTTC.

The J gene is TRBJ1-1, the V gene TRBV2; a possible D gene is TRBD1 (6 bases). This CDR3 spans 14 amino acids. Per the germline V gene, CDR1 is SNHLY and CDR2 is FYNNEI. Trimming cost V 6 bases and J 0 bases, with 11 bases left between them. CDR3 in amino acids: CASSRQAMNTEAFF. DNA for the CDR3: TGTGCCAGCAGCCGACAGGCCATGAACACTGAAGCTTTCTTT.

The chain combines TRBV7-9 with TRBJ1-3; weak D call: TRBD1 (5 bases). CDR3 length: 16 residues. The V gene's germline CDR1 is SEHNR and CDR2 FQNEAQ (reference sequence). Trimming removed 5 bases from V and 2 bases from J, with 16 bases in between. CDR3 residues: CASSHPTTGAGNTIYF. The CDR3 nucleotides read TGTGCCAGCAGCCATCCAACGACGGGGGCTGGAAACACCATATATTTT. The full variable domain, its missing parts supplied by reference TRBV7-9 and TRBJ1-3, is DTGVSQNPRHKITKRGQNVTFRCDPISEHNRLYWYRQTLGQGPEFLTYFQNEAQLEKSRLLSDRFSAERPKGSFSTLEIQRTEQGDSAMYLCASSHPTTGAGNTIYFGEGSWLTVV.

This chain joins TRBV19 and TRBJ2-7, with D unclear. V was shortened by 5 bases and J by 4 bases, with 9 bases between the two germline ends. The CDR3 totals 12 residues. Germline CDR1 is LNHDA and CDR2 is SQIVND (reference sequence). CDR3 loop: CASSPTGYEQYF. DNA for the CDR3: TGTGCCAGTAGTCCCACCGGGTACGAGCAGTACTTC.

This chain uses TRBV5-1 with TRBJ1-1; the D gene is possibly TRBD1 (6 bases). The V and J ends lost 5 bases and 6 bases respectively, with 14 bases between them. The CDR3 is 13 residues long. The germline CDR1 and CDR2 sequences are SGHRS and YFSETQ. This CDR3 reads CASRNTGMAEAFF. Here the CDR3 DNA reads TGCGCCAGCAGAAATACAGGGATGGCTGAAGCTTTCTTT.

This chain uses TRBV10-2 with TRBJ1-1; TRBD1 is a possible D gene (6 bases). Germline V lookup: CDR1 WSHSY, CDR2 SAAADI. The CDR3 contains 15 residues. The ends were cut back, 2 bases at V and 1 base at J, with 11 bases in the middle. The CDR3 here is CASSETQGKNTEAFF. For the CDR3, the DNA is TGCGCCAGCAGTGAGACGCAGGGGAAGAACACTGAAGCTTTCTTT.

The V and J genes are TRBV10-1 and TRBJ2-1, with 10 bases aligning to TRBD2. The CDR3 is 15 residues long. V was pared by 2 bases and J by 7 bases, with 5 bases of the junction left unmatched. CDR1 and CDR2 (germline): WNHNN, SYGVQD (reference sequence). CDR3 nucleotide sequence: TGCGCCAGCAGTGAGATTGGACTAGCGGCAAATGAGCAGTTCTTC. This encodes CASSEIGLAANEQFF.

Note on this clone: Germline is not matched at one junction end, which may reflect a read error. The chain links TRBV12-5 to TRBJ2-3; 9 positions match TRBD2. The CDR3 consists of 15 residues. Germline loops: CDR1 LGHNT, CDR2 FRNRAP. The CDR3 nucleotides read TGTGCTCGTGGGGCGTCGCGGGGGGGCGGGGATACGCAGTATTTT. It translates to CARGASRGGGDTQYF.

V usage is TRBV13 and J usage is TRBJ2-1; 12 bases fit TRBD2. CDR1 and CDR2 from the germline V gene are PRHDT and FYEKMQ (reference sequence). This CDR3 comprises 18 residues. The J segment lost 4 bases and the V segment lost 0 bases, leaving 7 bases of the junction unmatched. Here the CDR3 reads CASSLGLGLAGTYNEQFF. CDR3 nucleotide sequence: TGTGCCAGCAGCTTAGGCCTTGGACTAGCGGGGACTTACAATGAGCAGTTCTTC.

The chain uses TRBV28 and TRBJ2-1, with 13 nucleotides matching TRBD2. V lost 7 bases to trimming and J lost 5 bases; unmatched junction nucleotides: 5. The CDR3 is 15 residues long. Germline CDR1 is MDHEN and CDR2 is SYDVKM. The CDR3 region is CASKLAGGNNNEQFF. CDR3 bases: TGTGCCAGCAAACTAGCGGGAGGGAATAACAATGAGCAGTTCTTC.

This clone showed up just a few times. The rearrangement links TRBV18 to TRBJ2-2, with TRBD2 identical over 12 bases. Germline CDR1 reads KGHSH; CDR2 reads LQKENI. This CDR3 has 19 amino acids. V lost 3 bases to trimming and J lost 6 bases; unmatched junction nucleotides: 14. The CDR3 reads CASSPRPTLAGGDSGELFF. Written as DNA, the CDR3 is TGTGCCAGCTCACCGCGGCCCACTCTAGCGGGAGGGGATTCCGGGGAGCTGTTTTTT.

J is TRBJ2-7 and V is TRBV3-1 (or the pseudogene TRBV3-2); D perhaps matches TRBD1 (6 bases). This CDR3 contains 14 residues. Germline-derived CDR1 and CDR2 are LGHDT and YNNKEL (reference sequence). V gave up 4 bases and J gave up 4 bases, with 14 bases separating them. DNA for the CDR3: TGTGCCAGCAGCCCTATGGACAGCCAATACGAGCAGTACTTC. Translating it yields CASSPMDSQYEQYF.